This T cell receptor beta chain came from a study of shared clonotypes between healthy human individuals. This clone was observed at least ten times. The CDR3 covers 14 residues. CDR1 and CDR2 from the germline V gene are MNHEY and SVGAGI. Unmatched junction bases numbered 9, after V lost 6 bases and J lost 5 bases. An even split of each subset's genomic DNA across several immunoSEQ plates was performed. Sequencing was performed with immunoSEQ multiplex PCR; in TCRdb, only in-frame clones are kept and a portion is missing. This table has some 1 million clones, approximately 76% appearing once. This TCR was sampled from a man aged 18 to 29 in good health. Sequencing was performed on memory CD4+ T cells sorted from blood. This sample's subset: CD45RA-negative fraction. The chain recombines TRBV6-5 with TRBJ2-7; the match to TRBD2 covers 8 bases. CDR3 region: CASSIGLAYDEQYF. CDR3 nucleotide sequence: TGTGCCAGCAGCATAGGACTAGCTTACGACGAGCAGTACTTC.